Below, 15 T cell receptor beta chains from the same sample are listed, as sequenced in a study of T cells in Graves' hyperthyroidism and ophthalmopathy. Amplification yielded TCR beta CDR3 regions, with RNA transcripts as the source. When the TCR CDR3 underwent first-round RT-PCR, the HTBI primer set was used. Via MiXCR, TCRdb re-called the multiplex PCR reads, giving one row per CDR3 protein. The data show roughly 570,000 distinct CDR3 sequences, with more than 45% seen just once and under 20% held by the top ten. Specimen: peripheral blood or thyroid tissue (not recorded which). All receptors come from an adult woman with Graves' disease, either hyperthyroidism or ophthalmopathy (not recorded which).

On this clonotype itself: At one of its ends the junction is not consistent with the germline gene, which may arise from a read error. The chain couples TRBV29-1 to TRBJ2-7; 9 bases map to TRBD1. This CDR3 contains 12 residues. From germline, CDR1 is SQVTM and CDR2 ANQGSEA. The CDR3 nucleotides read TGCAGCATTGACAGGGGGACCGACGAGCAGTGCTTC. Amino acids: CSIDRGTDEQCF.

This clonotype was seen repeatedly, ten times or more. The chain links TRBV12-3 or TRBV12-4 to TRBJ2-7; D is possibly TRBD1 or TRBD2 (5 bases each). Trimming stripped 6 bases from V and 3 bases from J, with 18 bases between. This CDR3 has 15 residues. The CDR3 DNA follows: TGTGCCAGCAGCTCAATGACGGGACCACTCTACGAGCAGTACTTC. Encoded protein: CASSSMTGPLYEQYF.

This clonotype came up many times. J is TRBJ2-7 and V is TRBV5-1; 7 positions agree with TRBD2. CDR1 is SGHRS, CDR2 YFSETQ, per germline. There are 14 residues in the CDR3. J gave up 5 bases and V 7 bases, and 12 bases lay outside the gene matches. CDR3 sequence: CASGTAGEGNEQYF. In DNA, the CDR3 is TGCGCCAGCGGGACGGCGGGAGAAGGCAACGAGCAGTACTTC. The whole variable domain, filled in from reference TRBV5-1 and TRBJ2-7, reads KAGVTQTPRYLIKTRGQQVTLSCSPISGHRSVSWYQQTPGQGLQFLFEYFSETQRNKGNFPGRFSGRQFSNSRSEMNVSTLELGDSALYLCASGTAGEGNEQYFGPGTRLTVT.

This clonotype showed up many times. CDR3: CASSLRIEETQYF. CDR3 DNA sequence: TGCGCCAGCAGCCTTCGGATCGAAGAGACCCAGTACTTC. This chain connects TRBV5-1 to TRBJ2-5, with no clear D. V was shortened by 4 bases and J by 3 bases, with 10 bases between the two germline ends. Germline loops: CDR1 SGHRS, CDR2 YFSETQ. The CDR3 is made up of 13 amino acids.

This chain joins TRBV7-9 and TRBJ1-1; D possibly corresponds to TRBD1 (5 bases). The CDR3 has 15 amino acids. V lost 6 bases and J lost 7, with 21 bases in between. Germline loops: CDR1 SEHNR, CDR2 FQNEAQ (reference sequence). The DNA of the CDR3 is TGTGCCAGCAGTCCTGACAGTCGATGGCACAGTGAAGCTTTCTTT. Amino acid sequence: CASSPDSRWHSEAFF.

Worth noting for this clonotype: With a much larger clone just one base away, this may be a read error. This chain uses TRBV27 with TRBJ1-6; D is perhaps TRBD1 (6 bases). This CDR3 spans 12 amino acids. Looked up from germline, CDR1 is MNHEY and CDR2 is SMNVEV (reference sequence). The DNA of the CDR3 is TGTGCCAGCAGTTGGCAGGGGTCACCCCTCCTCTTT. Residues: CASSWQGSPLLF.

This clonotype occurred a few times. The chain is built from TRBV9 and TRBJ2-7; 12 bases map to TRBD2. The CDR3 sequence is 15 residues long. CDR1 and CDR2 (germline): SGDLS, YYNGEE. Trimming took 5 bases from V and 3 from J; bases not matched to a gene: 6. The CDR3 reads CASSRGLAGLYEQYF. The CDR3 region has the DNA TGTGCCAGCAGTCGCGGACTAGCGGGACTCTACGAGCAGTACTTC.

The V gene is TRBV7-8, the J gene TRBJ2-2; possible D gene TRBD1, 6 bases. V lost 5 bases to trimming and J lost 1 base, with 11 bases between them. CDR1 and CDR2 (germline): SGHVS, FQNEAQ. This CDR3 has 15 amino acids. CDR3 sequence: CASSPGRGNTGELFF. The CDR3 coding sequence is TGTGCCAGCAGCCCCGGCAGGGGGAACACCGGGGAGCTGTTTTTT.

Comments on this clonotype: One junction end does not reproduce the germline sequence, and a read error may be involved. V is TRBV25-1 and J is TRBJ1-2; tentative D call: TRBD1 (5 bases). Germline-derived CDR1 and CDR2 are MGHDK and SYGVNS. CDR3 length: 16 amino acids. The DNA of the CDR3 is TGCGCCAGCAGCCAAGAGGGGCAGGCCTGGCACTATGGCTACACCTTC. Its protein is CASSQEGQAWHYGYTF.

The chain uses TRBV6-5 and TRBJ1-1; no reliable D call. CDR1 is MNHEY, CDR2 SVGAGI, per germline. Trimming left V 2 bases short and J 3 bases short, with 7 bases between. The CDR3 consists of 13 residues. Here the CDR3 reads CASSYQRHTEAFF. The CDR3 DNA is TGTGCCAGCAGTTACCAACGGCACACTGAAGCTTTCTTT.

This chain connects TRBV11-2 to TRBJ1-3; no clear D gene. The CDR3 length is 15 residues. V lost 1 base and J 0 bases, leaving 7 bases between the germline ends. CDR1 is SGHAT, CDR2 FQNNGV, per germline. CDR3 region: CASSLVLISGNTIYF. DNA of the CDR3: TGTGCCAGCAGCTTAGTTCTGATCTCTGGAAACACCATATATTTT.

In its sample, this clonotype was seen a few times. This chain joins TRBV30 and TRBJ1-3; D perhaps matches TRBD1 (5 bases). The CDR3 contains 13 residues. V dropped 4 bases and J dropped 3 bases, with 10 bases sitting between them. Germline assignment: CDR1 GTSNPN and CDR2 SVGIG (reference sequence). The CDR3 sequence is CAWTGIFGNTIYF. In DNA form, the CDR3 reads TGTGCCTGGACAGGGATTTTTGGAAACACCATATATTTT.

The chain joins TRBV11-2 to TRBJ2-5; 8 bases agree with TRBD1. Germline V CDR1 and CDR2: SGHAT, FQNNGV. The junction had 3 bases not matched to a gene; V was cut back by 1 base and J by 2 bases. The CDR3 extends over 15 amino acids. Written as DNA, the CDR3 is TGTGCCAGCAGCTTAGTGGGACAGGTTCAAGAGACCCAGTACTTC. Translated: CASSLVGQVQETQYF. The full variable domain, its missing parts supplied by reference TRBV11-2 and TRBJ2-5, is EAGVAQSPRYKIIEKRQSVAFWCNPISGHATLYWYQQILGQGPKLLIQFQNNGVVDDSQLPKDRFSAERLKGVDSTLKIQPAKLEDSAVYLCASSLVGQVQETQYFGPGTRLLVL.

A few counts support this clonotype. One end of the junction varies from germline; a read error may be responsible. DNA of the CDR3: TGTGCTAGCAGCTCCGGGACTAGCGGGAGGGCAGATACGCAGTATTTT. It translates to CASSSGTSGRADTQYF. The chain has TRBV7-7 and TRBJ2-3; TRBD2 matches at 16 bases. The CDR3 loop spans 16 amino acids. Germline CDR1 SSHAT, CDR2 FNYEAQ (reference sequence).

The CDR3 loop reads CASSNQGPGGELFF. In nucleotides, the CDR3 is TGTGCCAGTAGTAATCAGGGGCCAGGCGGGGAGCTGTTTTTT. This chain links TRBV19 with TRBJ2-2; a weak D match, TRBD1 (6 bases). The CDR3 is 14 residues long. Per germline, CDR1 LNHDA and CDR2 SQIVND (reference sequence). V lost 4 bases and J 7 bases, leaving 13 bases between the germline ends.